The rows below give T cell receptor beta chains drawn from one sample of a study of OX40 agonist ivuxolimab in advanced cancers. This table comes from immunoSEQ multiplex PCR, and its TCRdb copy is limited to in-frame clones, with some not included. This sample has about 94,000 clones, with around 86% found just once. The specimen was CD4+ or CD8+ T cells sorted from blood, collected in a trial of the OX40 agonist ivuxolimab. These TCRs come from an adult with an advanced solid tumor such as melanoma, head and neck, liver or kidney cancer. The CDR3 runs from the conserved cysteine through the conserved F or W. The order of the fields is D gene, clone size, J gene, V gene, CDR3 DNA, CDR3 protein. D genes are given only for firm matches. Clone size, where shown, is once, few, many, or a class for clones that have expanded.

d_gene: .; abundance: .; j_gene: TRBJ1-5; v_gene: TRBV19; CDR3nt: TGTGCCAGTACCCACCGGGACGGAAGCAATCAGCCCCAGCATTTT; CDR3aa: CASTHRDGSNQPQHF
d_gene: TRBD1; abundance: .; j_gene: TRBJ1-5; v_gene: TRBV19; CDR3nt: TGTGCCAGGAAACCAGGGGGCACCAATCAGCCCCAGCATTTT; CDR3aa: CARKPGGTNQPQHF
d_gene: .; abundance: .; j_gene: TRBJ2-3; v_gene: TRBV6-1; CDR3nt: TGTGCCAGCCCCTTCCATACGCAGTATTTT; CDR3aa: CASPFHTQYF
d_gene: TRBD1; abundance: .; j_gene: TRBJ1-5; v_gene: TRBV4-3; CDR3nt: TGCGCCAGCAGCCAAGGCCCAAACAGGGGCAACCAGCCCCAGCATTTT; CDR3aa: CASSQGPNRGNQPQHF
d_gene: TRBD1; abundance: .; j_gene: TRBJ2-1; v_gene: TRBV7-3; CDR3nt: TGTGCCAGCAGCTTAAAAGGGACAGGGGGTTACAATGAGCAGTTCTTC; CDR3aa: CASSLKGTGGYNEQFF
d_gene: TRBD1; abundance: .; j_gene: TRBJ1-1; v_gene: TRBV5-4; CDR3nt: TGTGCCAGCAGCTCACCAGGGGGCCGGGGGACTGAAGCTTTCTTT; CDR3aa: CASSSPGGRGTEAFF
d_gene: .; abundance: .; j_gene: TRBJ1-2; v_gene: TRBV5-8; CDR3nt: TGTGCCAGCAGCCTGGGCGTTGGGTCTAACTATGGCTACACCTTC; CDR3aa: CASSLGVGSNYGYTF
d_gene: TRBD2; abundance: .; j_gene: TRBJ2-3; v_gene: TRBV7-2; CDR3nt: TGTGCCAGCAGCATCGGGACTATTACGGCGGATACGCAGTATTTT; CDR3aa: CASSIGTITADTQYF
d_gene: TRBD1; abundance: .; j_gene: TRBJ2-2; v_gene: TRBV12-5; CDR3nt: TGTGCTAGTGCCCAGGCACAGGGGGCGACCGGGGAGCTGTTTTTT; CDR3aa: CASAQAQGATGELFF
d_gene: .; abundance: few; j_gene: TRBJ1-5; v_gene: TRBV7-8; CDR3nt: TGTGCCAGCAGCTTAGCAAGTCGGGCAATTCTTAATCAGCCCCAGCATTTT; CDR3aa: CASSLASRAILNQPQHF
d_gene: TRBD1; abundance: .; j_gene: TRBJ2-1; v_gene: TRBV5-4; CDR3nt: TGTGCCAGCAGCTCCCGGACGAGACAGGGGGCGAATGAGCAGTTCTTC; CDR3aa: CASSSRTRQGANEQFF
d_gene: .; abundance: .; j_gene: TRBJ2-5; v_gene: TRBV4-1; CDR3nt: TGCGCCAGCAGCCAAGTATGGGTTGGAGAGACCCAGTACTTC; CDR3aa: CASSQVWVGETQYF
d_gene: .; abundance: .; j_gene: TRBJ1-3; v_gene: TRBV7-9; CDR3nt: TGTGCCAGCAGCACGACCGGGACCCAGAACACTGGAAACACCATATATTTT; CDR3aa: CASSTTGTQNTGNTIYF
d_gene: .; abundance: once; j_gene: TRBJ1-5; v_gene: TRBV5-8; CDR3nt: TGTGCCAGCAGCTTGGTACCGACTTATAGCAATCAGCCCCAGCATTTT; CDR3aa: CASSLVPTYSNQPQHF
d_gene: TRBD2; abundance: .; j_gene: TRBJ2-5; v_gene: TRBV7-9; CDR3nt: TGTGCCAGCAGCTTAGGGACTAGCGGGGTCCTCGGAGAGACCCAGTACTTC; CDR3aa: CASSLGTSGVLGETQYF
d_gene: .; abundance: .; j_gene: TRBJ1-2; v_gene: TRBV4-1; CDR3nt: TGCGCCAGCAGCCAAGTGGGCATTTTTAGCTACACCTTC; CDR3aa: CASSQVGIFSYTF
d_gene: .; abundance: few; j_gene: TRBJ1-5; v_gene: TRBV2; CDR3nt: TGTGCCAGCAGTGAGACAGGCCCCAATCAGCCCCAGCATTTT; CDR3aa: CASSETGPNQPQHF
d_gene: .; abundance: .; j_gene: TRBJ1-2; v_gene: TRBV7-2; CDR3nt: TGTGCCAGCAGCTTAGGGGAGGCCTCCTATGGCTACACCTTC; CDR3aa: CASSLGEASYGYTF
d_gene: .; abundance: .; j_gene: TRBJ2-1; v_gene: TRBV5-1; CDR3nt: TGCGCCAGCAGCAGACCCGGACCGGGTGAGCAGTTCTTC; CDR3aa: CASSRPGPGEQFF
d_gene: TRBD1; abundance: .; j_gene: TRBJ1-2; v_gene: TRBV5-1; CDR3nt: TGCGCCAGCAGCCCGACAGGGGCGGGGGGCTACACCTTC; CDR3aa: CASSPTGAGGYTF
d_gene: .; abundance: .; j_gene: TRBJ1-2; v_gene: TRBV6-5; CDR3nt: TGTGCCACCAGGGAGGGGGTGAGCGGCTACACCTTC; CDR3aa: CATREGVSGYTF
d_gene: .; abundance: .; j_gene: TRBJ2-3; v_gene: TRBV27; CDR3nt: TGTGCCAGCAGTTTCCAGGGCGGTGACACAGATACGCAGTATTTT; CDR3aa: CASSFQGGDTDTQYF
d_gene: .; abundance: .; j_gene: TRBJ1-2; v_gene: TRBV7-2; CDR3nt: TGTGCCAGCAACGGGGGGGGCTATGGCTACACCTTC; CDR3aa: CASNGGGYGYTF
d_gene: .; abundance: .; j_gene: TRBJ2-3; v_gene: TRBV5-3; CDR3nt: TGTGCCAGAAGCTTGGACAGGATCGTTACAGATACGCAGTATTTT; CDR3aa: CARSLDRIVTDTQYF
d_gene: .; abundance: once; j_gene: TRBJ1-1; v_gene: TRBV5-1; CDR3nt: TGCGCCAGCAGCTTGACAGGACTGTATTCGGAAACTGAAGCTTTCTTT; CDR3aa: CASSLTGLYSETEAFF
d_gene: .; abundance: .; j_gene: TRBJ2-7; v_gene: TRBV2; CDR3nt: TGTGCCAGCAGTGGAGCATACGAGCAGTACTTC; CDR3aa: CASSGAYEQYF
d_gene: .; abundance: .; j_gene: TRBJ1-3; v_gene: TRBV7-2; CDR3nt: TGTGCCAGCAGCTCGGCAGTTTCTGGAAACACCATATATTTT; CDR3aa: CASSSAVSGNTIYF
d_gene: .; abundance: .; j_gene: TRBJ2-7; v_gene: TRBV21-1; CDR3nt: TGTGCCAGCAGCAAAAGTCTGCCAGGGGGCCCATCAAACTCCTACGAGCAGTACTTC; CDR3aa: CASSKSLPGGPSNSYEQYF
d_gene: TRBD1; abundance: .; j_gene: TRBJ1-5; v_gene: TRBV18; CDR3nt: TGTGCCAGCTCACCAAGGGGACAGGGAAACCAGCCCCAGCATTTT; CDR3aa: CASSPRGQGNQPQHF
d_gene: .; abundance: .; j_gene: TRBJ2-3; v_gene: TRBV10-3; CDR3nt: TGTGCCGCGAACAGGGAGGGGGGCACAGATACGCAGTATTTT; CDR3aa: CAANREGGTDTQYF
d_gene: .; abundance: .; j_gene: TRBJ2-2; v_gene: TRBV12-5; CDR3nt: TGTGCTAGTGGTTTGCCCTACACCGGGGAGCTGTTTTTT; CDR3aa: CASGLPYTGELFF
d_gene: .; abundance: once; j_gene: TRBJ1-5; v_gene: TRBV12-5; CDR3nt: TGTGCTAGTGGCCAGGGTGGGCAGGGGAGCCAGCCCCAGCATTTT; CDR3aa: CASGQGGQGSQPQHF
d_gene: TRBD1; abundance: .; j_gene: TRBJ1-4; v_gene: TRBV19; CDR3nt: TGTGCCAGTAGTATCCCCAGGGGGCAGGCGGAAAAACTGTTTTTT; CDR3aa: CASSIPRGQAEKLFF
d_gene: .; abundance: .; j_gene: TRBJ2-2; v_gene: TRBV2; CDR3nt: TGTGCCAGCATCTCGAACAGGGCTACCGGGGAGCTGTTTTTT; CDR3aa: CASISNRATGELFF
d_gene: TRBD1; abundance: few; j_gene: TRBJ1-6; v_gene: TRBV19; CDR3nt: TGTGCCAGCAGGACAGGGGGCTTGAATTCACCCCTCCACTTT; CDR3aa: CASRTGGLNSPLHF
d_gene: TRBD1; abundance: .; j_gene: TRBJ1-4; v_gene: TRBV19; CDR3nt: TGTGCCAGTAGTATATCCCCGGAGGGGGCGGGGAGTGAAAAACTGTTTTTT; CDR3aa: CASSISPEGAGSEKLFF